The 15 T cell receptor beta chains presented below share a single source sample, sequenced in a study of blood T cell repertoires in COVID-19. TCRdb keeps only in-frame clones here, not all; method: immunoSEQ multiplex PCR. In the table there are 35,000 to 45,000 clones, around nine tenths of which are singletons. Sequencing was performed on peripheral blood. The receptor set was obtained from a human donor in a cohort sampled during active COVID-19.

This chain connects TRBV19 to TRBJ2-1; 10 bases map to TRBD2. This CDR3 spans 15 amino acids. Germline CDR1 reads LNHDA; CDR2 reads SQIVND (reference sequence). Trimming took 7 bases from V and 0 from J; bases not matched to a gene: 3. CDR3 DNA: TGTGCCAGTAATAGCGGGGGGAGCTCCTACAATGAGCAGTTCTTC. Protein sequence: CASNSGGSSYNEQFF.

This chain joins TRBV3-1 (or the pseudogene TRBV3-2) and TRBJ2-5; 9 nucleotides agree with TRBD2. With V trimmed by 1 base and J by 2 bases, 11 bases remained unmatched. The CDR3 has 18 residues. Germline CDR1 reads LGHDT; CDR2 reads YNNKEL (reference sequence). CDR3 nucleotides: TGTGCCAGCAGCCAAGGTGGGCGGGGGGGCAGGAAACAAGAGACCCAGTACTTC. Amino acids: CASSQGGRGGRKQETQYF.

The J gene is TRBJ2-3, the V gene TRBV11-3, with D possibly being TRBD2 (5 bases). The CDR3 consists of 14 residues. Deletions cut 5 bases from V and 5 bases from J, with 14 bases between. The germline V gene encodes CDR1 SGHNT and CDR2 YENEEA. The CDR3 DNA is TGTGCCAGCAGCCCGCCCGGGGTCCGAGATACGCAGTATTTT. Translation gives CASSPPGVRDTQYF.

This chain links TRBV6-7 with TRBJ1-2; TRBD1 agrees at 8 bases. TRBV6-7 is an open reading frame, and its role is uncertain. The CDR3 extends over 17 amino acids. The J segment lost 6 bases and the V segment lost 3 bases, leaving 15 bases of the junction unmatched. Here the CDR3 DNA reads TGTGCCAGCAGTTATTGCGTCTTAACAGGGGGTCGAGATGGCTACACCTTC. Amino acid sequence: CASSYCVLTGGRDGYTF.

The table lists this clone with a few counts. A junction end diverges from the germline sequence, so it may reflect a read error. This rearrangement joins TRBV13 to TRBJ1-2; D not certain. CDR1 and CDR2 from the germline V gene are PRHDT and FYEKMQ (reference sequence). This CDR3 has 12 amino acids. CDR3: CASSLNSETLSF. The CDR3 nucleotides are TGTGCCAGCAGCTTAAATAGCGAGACGCTCTCCTTC.

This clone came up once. The CDR3 region is CASSVVSHSDTQYF. The CDR3 nucleotides are TGTGCCAGCAGCGTAGTGTCTCACTCAGATACGCAGTATTTT. The rearrangement links TRBV9 to TRBJ2-3; D remains unclear. The CDR3 runs 14 residues. CDR1 and CDR2 (germline): SGDLS, YYNGEE. V was trimmed by 0 bases and J by 4 bases, leaving 9 bases between them.

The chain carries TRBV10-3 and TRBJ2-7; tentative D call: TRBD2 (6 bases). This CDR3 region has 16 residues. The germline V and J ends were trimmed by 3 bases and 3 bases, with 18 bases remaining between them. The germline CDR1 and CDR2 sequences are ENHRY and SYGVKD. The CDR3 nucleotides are TGTGCCATCAGTGAAGGAGGGATGGCGGTGATCTACGAGCAGTACTTC. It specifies CAISEGGMAVIYEQYF.

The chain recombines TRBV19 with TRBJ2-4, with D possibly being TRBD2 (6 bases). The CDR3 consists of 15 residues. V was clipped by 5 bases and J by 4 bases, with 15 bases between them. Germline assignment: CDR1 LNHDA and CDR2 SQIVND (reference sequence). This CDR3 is CASSPQDSGKNIQYF. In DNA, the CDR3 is TGTGCCAGTAGTCCGCAAGATAGCGGTAAAAACATTCAGTACTTC. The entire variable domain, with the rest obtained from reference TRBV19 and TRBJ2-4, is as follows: DGGITQSPKYLFRKEGQNVTLSCEQNLNHDAMYWYRQDPGQGLRLIYYSQIVNDFQKGDIAEGYSVSREKKESFPLTVTSAQKNPTAFYLCASSPQDSGKNIQYFGAGTRLSVL.

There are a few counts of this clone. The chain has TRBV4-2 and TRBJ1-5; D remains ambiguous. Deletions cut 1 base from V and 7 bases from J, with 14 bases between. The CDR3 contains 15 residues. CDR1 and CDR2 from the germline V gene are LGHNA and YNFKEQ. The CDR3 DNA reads TGTGCCAGCAGCCAAGCTCGGCGGGGTGAGCAGCCCCAGCATTTT. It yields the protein CASSQARRGEQPQHF.

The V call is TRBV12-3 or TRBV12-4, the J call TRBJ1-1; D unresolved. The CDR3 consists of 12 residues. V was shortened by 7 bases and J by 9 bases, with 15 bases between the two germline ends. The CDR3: CASTSLSTKAFF. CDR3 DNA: TGTGCCAGCACTTCCCTTAGTACCAAAGCTTTCTTT.

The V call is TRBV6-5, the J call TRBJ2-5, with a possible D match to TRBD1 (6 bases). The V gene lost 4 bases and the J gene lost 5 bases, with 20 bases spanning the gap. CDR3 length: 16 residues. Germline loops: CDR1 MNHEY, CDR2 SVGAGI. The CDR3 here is CASSSYRAPSRETQYF. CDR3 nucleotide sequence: TGTGCCAGCAGTTCATACAGGGCCCCCTCAAGGGAGACCCAGTACTTC.

DNA for the CDR3: TGTGCCAGCAGCTTCCGACAGAACACCGGGGAGCTGTTTTTT. Translated, it gives CASSFRQNTGELFF. The chain links TRBV3-1 (or the pseudogene TRBV3-2) to TRBJ2-2; D remains ambiguous. The CDR3 extends over 14 amino acids. The germline V gene encodes CDR1 LGHDT and CDR2 YNNKEL (reference sequence). V was trimmed by 5 bases and J by 1 base, leaving 8 bases between them.

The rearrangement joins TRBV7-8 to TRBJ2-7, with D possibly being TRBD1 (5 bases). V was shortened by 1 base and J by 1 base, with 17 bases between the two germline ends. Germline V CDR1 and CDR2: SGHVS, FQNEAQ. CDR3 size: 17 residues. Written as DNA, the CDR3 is TGTGCCAGCAGCTTAGTGCCTTTTAGGCAGGGATCCTACGAGCAGTACTTC. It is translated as CASSLVPFRQGSYEQYF.

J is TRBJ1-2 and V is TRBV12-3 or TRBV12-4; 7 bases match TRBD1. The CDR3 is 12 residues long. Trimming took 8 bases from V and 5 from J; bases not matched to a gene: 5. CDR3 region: CASGGTAYGYTF. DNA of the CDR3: TGTGCCAGCGGCGGGACAGCTTATGGCTACACCTTC.

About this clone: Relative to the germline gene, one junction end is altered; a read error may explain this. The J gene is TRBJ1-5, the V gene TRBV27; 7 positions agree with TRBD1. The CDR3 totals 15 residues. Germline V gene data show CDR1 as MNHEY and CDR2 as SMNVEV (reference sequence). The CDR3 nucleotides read TGTGCCAGCAGTATATCGACAGGGAGCAATCAGCCCCAGCATTTT. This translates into CASSISTGSNQPQHF.